One sample yielded the 28 T cell receptor beta chains listed below, sequenced in a study of T cell responses to AZD1222 COVID-19 vaccine. TCRdb keeps only in-frame clones here, not all; method: immunoSEQ multiplex PCR. The repertoire holds 100,000 to 120,000 clones, roughly 85% seen once, with around 3.2% in the top ten. Here the sequenced sample was peripheral blood, taken on day 0 of AZD1222 vaccination. These receptors were obtained from an adult in good health.

This chain uses TRBV11-1 with TRBJ1-1; no definite D call. This CDR3 has 12 residues. The V and J ends lost 6 bases and 1 base respectively, with 6 bases between them. The germline CDR1 and CDR2 sequences are SGHAT and FQDESV (reference sequence). This CDR3 is CASSRWNTEAFF. CDR3 nucleotides: TGTGCCAGCAGTAGGTGGAACACTGAAGCTTTCTTT.

The chain has TRBV28 and TRBJ1-6; 8 nucleotides align to TRBD1. Trimming removed 3 bases from V and 7 bases from J; junction bases left unmatched: 5. The CDR3 is 15 amino acids. Looked up from germline, CDR1 is MDHEN and CDR2 is SYDVKM. The CDR3 nucleotides are TGTGCCAGCAGTTTTCTGGACAGGGTCAATTCACCCCTCCACTTT. Translating it yields CASSFLDRVNSPLHF.

The chain employs TRBV5-1 and TRBJ2-3; 7 bases are shared with TRBD2. The trim removed 4 bases at V and 0 bases at J, leaving 8 bases unmatched. The CDR3 contains 16 residues. CDR1 and CDR2 (germline): SGHRS, YFSETQ. CDR3 sequence reads: CASSLPSGESTDTQYF. The CDR3 DNA reads as TGCGCCAGCAGCCTGCCGAGCGGGGAGAGCACAGATACGCAGTATTTT.

The genes are TRBV2 and TRBJ1-2; 7 bases map to TRBD1. The CDR3 length is 15 residues. V lost 6 bases and J lost 3; bases outside the gene matches: 10. CDR1 and CDR2 (germline): SNHLY, FYNNEI. CDR3 in amino acids: CASRTGTVAYYGYTF. The CDR3 DNA sequence: TGTGCCAGCAGGACCGGGACAGTAGCCTACTATGGCTACACCTTC.

V and J are TRBV19 and TRBJ1-1, with D tentatively TRBD1 (5 bases). The germline V gene encodes CDR1 LNHDA and CDR2 SQIVND (reference sequence). This CDR3 spans 15 amino acids. V was trimmed by 5 bases and J by 6 bases, leaving 19 bases between them. The CDR3 sequence is CASSLEGRSFSEAFF. The CDR3 DNA reads TGTGCCAGTAGTTTGGAGGGACGGTCATTCTCTGAAGCTTTCTTT.

V and J are TRBV7-2 and TRBJ2-7, with D perhaps TRBD1 (5 bases). Per the germline V gene, CDR1 is SGHTA and CDR2 is FQGNSA. V gave up 1 base and J gave up 2 bases, with 9 bases separating them. CDR3 length: 14 amino acids. In DNA form, the CDR3 reads TGTGCCAGCAGCTTAGAGCCAGGGCCCTACGAGCAGTACTTC. Translation: CASSLEPGPYEQYF.

V is TRBV19 and J is TRBJ1-1, with D tentatively TRBD1 (5 bases). Germline lookup yields CDR1 LNHDA and CDR2 SQIVND (reference sequence). The V and J ends lost 7 bases and 4 bases respectively, with 10 bases between them. The CDR3 is 12 residues long. The CDR3 coding sequence is TGTGCCAGTACAGGGTTAGGCACTGAAGCTTTCTTT. Residues: CASTGLGTEAFF.

The gene calls are TRBV29-1 and TRBJ2-5; D is unclear. Germline loops: CDR1 SQVTM, CDR2 ANQGSEA. Trimming stripped 3 bases from V and 5 bases from J, with 10 bases between. This CDR3 contains 12 residues. The CDR3, as DNA: TGCAGCGTTGATGCCGGAGTGGAGACCCAGTACTTC. It codes for CSVDAGVETQYF.

The chain links TRBV7-2 to TRBJ1-1; D is ambiguous. V was clipped by 6 bases and J by 7 bases, with 18 bases between them. The CDR3 consists of 14 residues. Germline loops: CDR1 SGHTA, CDR2 FQGNSA. CDR3 residues: CASSSNSPVDEAFF. The CDR3 coding sequence is TGTGCCAGCAGTTCTAACAGCCCCGTCGATGAAGCTTTCTTT.

CDR3 in DNA: TGCAGCGTTGCCCAGGGGGGGACCACTGAAGCTTTCTTT. This encodes CSVAQGGTTEAFF. The rearrangement joins TRBV29-1 to TRBJ1-1; 7 bases match TRBD1. The CDR3 sequence is 13 residues long. V was pared by 4 bases and J by 4 bases, with 6 bases of the junction left unmatched. Per germline, CDR1 SQVTM and CDR2 ANQGSEA.

The chain employs TRBV29-1 and TRBJ1-1, with D perhaps TRBD1 (6 bases). Per the germline V gene, CDR1 is SQVTM and CDR2 is ANQGSEA. The CDR3 spans 14 residues. The germline V and J ends were trimmed by 1 base and 5 bases, with 14 bases remaining between them. The CDR3 region is CSVEVEGGGTEAFF. Here the CDR3 DNA reads TGCAGCGTTGAAGTGGAGGGAGGGGGAACTGAAGCTTTCTTT. Full variable domain (outside the CDR3, taken from reference TRBV29-1 and TRBJ1-1): SAVISQKPSRDICQRGTSLTIQCQVDSQVTMMFWYRQQPGQSLTLIATANQGSEATYESGFVIDKFPISRPNLTFSTLTVSNMSPEDSSIYLCSVEVEGGGTEAFFGQGTRLTVV.

The rearrangement uses TRBV10-2 and TRBJ1-1; D gene unclear. CDR1 is WSHSY and CDR2 is SAAADI in the germline V gene. The CDR3 runs 14 residues. V lost 6 bases and J 0 bases, leaving 11 bases between the germline ends. Here the CDR3 reads CASRLTRLNTEAFF. Written as DNA, the CDR3 is TGCGCCAGCAGACTGACACGACTGAACACTGAAGCTTTCTTT.

The chain combines TRBV15 with TRBJ1-2; possibly TRBD1 for D (6 bases). Trimming stripped 0 bases from V and 4 bases from J, with 12 bases between. The CDR3 has 15 amino acids. The V gene's germline CDR1 is LNHNV and CDR2 YYDKDF (reference sequence). CDR3 DNA sequence: TGTGCCACCAGCAGAGACAGGGGTGAGGGCTATGGCTACACCTTC. Its translation: CATSRDRGEGYGYTF.

This clone has only one observation. The sample holds other DNA sequences that translate to the same CDR3. The CDR3 protein is CAWSGGPNQPQHF. The CDR3 nucleotides read TGTGCCTGGAGTGGGGGACCCAATCAGCCCCAGCATTTT. The chain has TRBV30 and TRBJ1-5; tentative D call: TRBD1 (5 bases). Looked up from germline, CDR1 is GTSNPN and CDR2 is SVGIG (reference sequence). The CDR3 totals 13 residues. With 1 base removed from V and 3 bases from J, the gap between germline ends came to 7 bases.

This clone turned up a few times. For the CDR3, the DNA is TGTGCCAGCAGTGGACTAGCGGGAGTCTACGAGCAGTACTTC. Translation: CASSGLAGVYEQYF. This sequence joins TRBV11-2 and TRBJ2-7, with 13 bases that match TRBD2. The ends lost 6 bases at V and 3 bases at J; junction bases unmatched: 2. Germline values: CDR1 SGHAT, CDR2 FQNNGV. The CDR3 contains 14 residues.

V and J are TRBV20-1 and TRBJ1-1, with D unresolved. The germline CDR1 and CDR2 sequences are DFQATT and SNEGSKA (reference sequence). The CDR3 covers 12 residues. V was cut by 3 bases and J by 1 base, with 6 bases left in between. The CDR3 sequence is CSASSGNTEAFF. CDR3 DNA sequence: TGCAGTGCTAGTTCCGGGAACACTGAAGCTTTCTTT.

This chain uses TRBV18 with TRBJ1-1; weak D call: TRBD1 (6 bases). V lost 5 bases, J lost 0 bases, and 13 bases lay in between. The CDR3 totals 15 residues. CDR1 KGHSH and CDR2 LQKENI come from the germline V gene. The CDR3 DNA is TGTGCCAGCTCATCGGGTACAGGGATGAACACTGAAGCTTTCTTT. Protein sequence: CASSSGTGMNTEAFF.

J is TRBJ2-5 and V is TRBV3-1 (or the pseudogene TRBV3-2), with 10 bases lining up with TRBD2. Germline V gives CDR1 LGHDT, CDR2 YNNKEL (reference sequence). The J segment lost 1 base and the V segment lost 1 base, leaving 3 bases of the junction unmatched. The CDR3 length is 16 residues. The chain's CDR3 is CASSQGPSGGQETQYF. Written as DNA, the CDR3 is TGTGCCAGCAGCCAAGGCCCTAGCGGGGGCCAAGAGACCCAGTACTTC.

CDR3 residues: CASSISSGPYEQYF. CDR3 nucleotide sequence: TGTGCCAGCAGCATCTCTAGCGGCCCCTACGAGCAGTACTTC. This rearrangement joins TRBV7-2 to TRBJ2-7; 7 bases are a match to TRBD2. This CDR3 is 14 amino acids long. Per germline, CDR1 SGHTA and CDR2 FQGNSA. With 5 bases clipped from V and 2 bases from J, the junction kept 6 bases outside the gene matches.

This rearrangement joins TRBV5-1 to TRBJ2-5, with 7 nucleotides matching TRBD1. Germline V gives CDR1 SGHRS, CDR2 YFSETQ. The CDR3 is 17 amino acids. V lost 0 bases to trimming and J lost 5 bases; unmatched junction nucleotides: 13. CDR3 amino acids: CASSLATGPRGEETQYF. CDR3 coding DNA: TGCGCCAGCAGCTTGGCGACAGGGCCCAGAGGCGAGGAGACCCAGTACTTC. The complete variable domain, with remaining parts taken from reference TRBV5-1 and TRBJ2-5, reads KAGVTQTPRYLIKTRGQQVTLSCSPISGHRSVSWYQQTPGQGLQFLFEYFSETQRNKGNFPGRFSGRQFSNSRSEMNVSTLELGDSALYLCASSLATGPRGEETQYFGPGTRLLVL.

This clone was recorded a few times. The chain is built from TRBV3-1 (or the pseudogene TRBV3-2) and TRBJ1-6, with D uncertain. Between the trimmed V and J ends, which lost 6 bases and 0 bases, there was a span of 3 bases. The CDR3 extends over 13 amino acids. Germline loops: CDR1 LGHDT, CDR2 YNNKEL (reference sequence). The CDR3, as DNA: TGTGCCAGCAGTAGCTCCTATAATTCACCCCTCCACTTT. As protein: CASSSSYNSPLHF.

The chain links TRBV28 to TRBJ1-3; TRBD1 matches at 8 bases. Looked up from germline, CDR1 is MDHEN and CDR2 is SYDVKM. V was pared by 5 bases and J by 3 bases, with 6 bases of the junction left unmatched. There are 15 residues in the CDR3. The CDR3 here is CASSIRQGYGNTIYF. The CDR3, as DNA: TGTGCCAGCAGTATTAGACAGGGGTATGGAAACACCATATATTTT.

This clone came up a few times. The chain links TRBV11-1 to TRBJ2-5, with D perhaps matching TRBD1 (5 bases). Trimming took off 5 bases at V and 5 bases at J, with 18 bases between the two ends. CDR3 size: 15 residues. The germline CDR1 and CDR2 sequences are SGHAT and FQDESV (reference sequence). Written as DNA, the CDR3 is TGTGCCAGCAGCCCCGGGTCAGGGCTTCGGGAGACCCAGTACTTC. Translating it yields CASSPGSGLRETQYF. The full variable domain, with the rest looked up from reference TRBV11-1 and TRBJ2-5, is EAEVAQSPRYKITEKSQAVAFWCDPISGHATLYWYRQILGQGPELLVQFQDESVVDDSQLPKDRFSAERLKGVDSTLKIQPAELGDSAMYLCASSPGSGLRETQYFGPGTRLLVL.

The V call is TRBV19, the J call TRBJ2-2, with TRBD2 matching 7 bases. Germline trimming cut 7 bases from V and 2 bases from J; bases unmatched to any gene: 1. This CDR3 is 13 amino acids long. Germline V CDR1 and CDR2: LNHDA, SQIVND (reference sequence). As DNA, the CDR3 is TGTGCCAGTAAGCGGGGAAACACCGGGGAGCTGTTTTTT. This gives the protein CASKRGNTGELFF.

The rearrangement joins TRBV5-1 to TRBJ1-2, with D possibly TRBD1 on 5 matching bases. V lost 6 bases and J lost 3, with 12 bases in between. CDR3 length equals 13 residues. CDR1 and CDR2 from the germline V gene are SGHRS and YFSETQ. The DNA of the CDR3 is TGCGCCAGCAAAGGGGTGGGGGACTATGGCTACACCTTC. Its protein is CASKGVGDYGYTF.

The rearrangement joins TRBV6-6 to TRBJ1-5, with D unclear. The CDR3 loop spans 15 amino acids. Trimming left V 6 bases short and J 0 bases short, with 12 bases between. Looked up from germline, CDR1 is MNHNY and CDR2 is SVGAGI (reference sequence). CDR3 DNA sequence: TGTGCCAGCAGGTGGGCAGACTATAGCAATCAGCCCCAGCATTTT. It codes for CASRWADYSNQPQHF.

V and J are TRBV5-4 and TRBJ1-3; no clear D gene. Germline loops: CDR1 SGHNT, CDR2 YYREEE (reference sequence). This CDR3 spans 15 amino acids. Trimming pared 1 base from V and 4 bases from J, leaving 12 bases between. This chain's CDR3 is CASSLSAGEGNTIYF. The CDR3 DNA sequence: TGTGCCAGCAGCTTGTCAGCTGGGGAAGGAAACACCATATATTTT. The full variable domain, with the rest looked up from reference TRBV5-4 and TRBJ1-3, is ETGVTQSPTHLIKTRGQQVTLRCSSQSGHNTVSWYQQALGQGPQFIFQYYREEENGRGNFPPRFSGLQFPNYSSELNVNALELDDSALYLCASSLSAGEGNTIYFGEGSWLTVV.

This clone showed up just a few times. This chain connects TRBV4-1 to TRBJ1-5; 8 bases line up with TRBD1. V gave up 8 bases and J gave up 5 bases; unmatched junction bases: 5. Germline V gene data show CDR1 as MGHRA and CDR2 as YSYEKL. The CDR3 spans 13 residues. This CDR3 is CASPGQGDQPQHF. The CDR3 DNA reads as TGCGCCAGCCCCGGACAGGGCGATCAGCCCCAGCATTTT.